This T cell receptor beta chain was identified during a study of cytomegalovirus exposure and HLA in healthy donors listed by TCRdb under 2017. Turning to the overall study: According to a later analysis, one platform produced both the roughly 110 validation repertoires and the 550 to 800 repertoires of the first cohort. The study aimed to test whether cataloging public T cell receptors could reveal signatures of past pathogen exposure. Along with the roughly 710-subject first cohort, a separate validation cohort of around 120 different subjects was used. To predict cytomegalovirus infection status, the study brought together high-throughput TCR immunosequencing, statistical association of individual TCRs with disease status, and machine learning.

With respect to this clone: The clone's antigen remains unknown. Base qualities are not recorded, but no much larger clone differs from it by a single base.

Overall results and qualifications from the work: Cytomegalovirus status was reported to be diagnosed by the classifier with high specificity and sensitivity in both the original and validation cohorts. In vitro tests confirmed that three of the cytomegalovirus-associated TCR beta chains recognize cytomegalovirus antigens. Across donors, most TCR sequences were observed very rarely, whereas some public TCRs were present in many individuals. The study gave a list of around 170 TCR beta chains associated with cytomegalovirus. It was suggested by the authors that the approach could potentially be generalized to other disease states and immunological phenotypes. The validation cohort had no HLA typing available for a later analysis, so co-occurrence within that cohort was assessed over all 120 or so repertoires. A later analysis found that TCRs clustered in the first cohort also tended to co-occur in the 110 or so validation repertoires, with 94% of cluster scores above 0.

The library was made by the immunoSEQ multiplex PCR assay. The published analysis was carried out like this. To diagnose cytomegalovirus status from the catalog of TCR beta chain sequences, a statistical classification framework was built. TCRdb retrieved this table from immuneACCESS and kept in-frame rearrangements only. Not all clones are present; in checked studies, unresolved V genes account for under half, and no reason is known for the remainder. V and J calls plus clone size are reproduced from that table; the DNA served to infer D and trimming. The sample table holds around 170,000 clones, of which approximately 81% were seen once. The ten largest clones represent 15% to 20% of the sample. Germline trimming amounts to 2 bases on V and 2 bases on J, with 6 as the count of junction bases outside the gene matches. The CDR3 has 16 amino acids, counting the end cysteine and phenylalanine. Only the CDR3 DNA stays, 48 bases, in frame from base 1. Looking up the germline V gene yields CDR1 ENHRY and CDR2 SYGVKD.

Separate from the roughly 650-subject first cohort, the validation cohort of roughly 130 subjects was the group to which the donors belonged. The source material was PBMCs. This clonotype originated in a man younger than 35 in good health and CMV-seropositive. The V and J segments used are TRBV10-3 and TRBJ1-2; TRBD1 fits 9 bases in the junction. Here the CDR3 is given as CAISEGTGNGNYGYTF. The DNA reads TGTGCCATCAGTGAGGGGACAGGGAACGGGAACTATGGCTACACCTTC.